Each of the 22 T cell receptor beta chains below was sequenced from the same sample in a study of T cell responses to AZD1222 COVID-19 vaccine. The method was immunoSEQ multiplex PCR; TCRdb's version includes in-frame clones alone and lacks a portion of them. The repertoire holds fewer than 200,000 clones, about 90% seen once, with around 4.4% in the top ten. This sample comprised peripheral blood, obtained on day 0 of MenACWY control vaccination. Receptor source: an adult in good health.

The chain combines TRBV15 with TRBJ2-2, with 10 bases aligning to TRBD1. The trim removed 1 base at V and 3 bases at J, leaving 2 bases unmatched. The CDR3 is 16 amino acids. The V gene's germline CDR1 is LNHNV and CDR2 YYDKDF (reference sequence). CDR3 sequence reads: CATSRGDRGDTGELFF. DNA of the CDR3: TGTGCCACCAGCAGAGGGGACAGGGGCGACACCGGGGAGCTGTTTTTT.

The chain has TRBV2 and TRBJ2-1; TRBD2 might be the D (6 bases). Germline V lookup: CDR1 SNHLY, CDR2 FYNNEI. With 0 bases removed from V and 7 bases from J, the gap between germline ends came to 7 bases. The CDR3 is 13 amino acids. In DNA, the CDR3 is TGTGCCAGCAGTGAAGCAGGGAGGAATGAGCAGTTCTTC. It encodes CASSEAGRNEQFF.

The rearrangement uses TRBV7-3 and TRBJ1-3; D gene unclear. This CDR3 comprises 15 residues. V dropped 4 bases and J dropped 2 bases, with 12 bases sitting between them. Germline V gene data show CDR1 as SGHTA and CDR2 as FQGTGA. CDR3 nucleotides: TGTGCCAGCAGCTCCTCTGCGGCCCCTGGAAACACCATATATTTT. This sequence encodes CASSSSAAPGNTIYF.

The chain couples TRBV10-1 to TRBJ2-3; TRBD2 matches at 11 bases. This CDR3 comprises 15 residues. V was pared by 3 bases and J by 4 bases, with 3 bases of the junction left unmatched. Germline V CDR1 and CDR2: WNHNN, SYGVQD (reference sequence). CDR3 protein: CASSDLAGGADTQYF. Here the CDR3 DNA reads TGCGCCAGCAGTGACCTAGCGGGGGGCGCAGATACGCAGTATTTT.

This chain links TRBV28 with TRBJ1-4; 8 nucleotides line up with TRBD1. The CDR3 is made up of 13 amino acids. The trim removed 9 bases at V and 6 bases at J, leaving 6 bases unmatched. The germline V gene encodes CDR1 MDHEN and CDR2 SYDVKM. CDR3 sequence reads: CASHGTGDEKLFF. CDR3 nucleotide sequence: TGTGCCAGTCACGGGACAGGCGATGAAAAACTGTTTTTT.

The rearrangement links TRBV2 to TRBJ2-3; a possible D gene is TRBD2 (6 bases). CDR1 is SNHLY and CDR2 is FYNNEI in the germline V gene. CDR3 length equals 14 residues. With 3 bases removed from V and 3 bases from J, the gap between germline ends came to 10 bases. The CDR3 region has the DNA TGTGCCAGCAGTGAGGGCCGGGGGACAGATACGCAGTATTTT. Translating it yields CASSEGRGTDTQYF.

This clone occurred a few times. The CDR3 sequence is CASSKGSTPLGYGYTF. Written as DNA, the CDR3 is TGTGCCAGCAGTAAGGGCTCGACCCCTCTGGGCTATGGCTACACCTTC. The J gene is TRBJ1-2, the V gene TRBV27, with D hard to call. The CDR3 is made up of 16 amino acids. V was trimmed by 5 bases and J by 4 bases, leaving 20 bases between them. CDR1 and CDR2 from the germline V gene are MNHEY and SMNVEV (reference sequence).

CDR3 sequence: CASSPGQGRGYGYTF. In DNA form, the CDR3 reads TGTGCCAGCAGTCCGGGACAGGGTCGGGGCTATGGCTACACCTTC. The chain couples TRBV5-5 to TRBJ1-2, with 9 bases that match TRBD1. V gave up 5 bases and J gave up 4 bases; unmatched junction bases: 9. The CDR3 is 15 residues long. Germline V CDR1 and CDR2: SGHKS, YYEKEE (reference sequence).

The V and J genes are TRBV16 and TRBJ2-7, with 11 nucleotides matching TRBD2. Trimming at V came to 4 bases and at J to 3 bases, leaving 8 bases not matched to a gene. This CDR3 contains 16 residues. Looked up from germline, CDR1 is KGHSY and CDR2 is FQNENV. The CDR3 sequence: CASSPPPLAGDYEQYF. As DNA, the CDR3 is TGTGCCAGCAGCCCCCCCCCACTAGCGGGAGACTACGAGCAGTACTTC.

This clone has just a few counts. The same CDR3 arises from other DNA sequences in this sample as well. The J gene is TRBJ2-7, the V gene TRBV27; weak D call: TRBD1 (6 bases). CDR1 and CDR2 from the germline V gene are MNHEY and SMNVEV (reference sequence). The CDR3 is 13 amino acids. Trimming pared 3 bases from V and 2 bases from J, leaving 8 bases between. CDR3 loop: CASSLQGTYEQYF. The CDR3, as DNA: TGTGCCAGCAGTTTGCAGGGGACCTACGAGCAGTACTTC.

The chain employs TRBV2 and TRBJ2-1; 7 bases are a match to TRBD2. This CDR3 has 14 amino acids. Trimming cost V 6 bases and J 7 bases; bases outside gene matches: 9. Germline loops: CDR1 SNHLY, CDR2 FYNNEI. CDR3 residues: CASRWLAAGNEQFF. Written as DNA, the CDR3 is TGTGCCAGCAGGTGGCTAGCGGCCGGAAATGAGCAGTTCTTC.

This sequence joins TRBV5-1 and TRBJ1-1; no definite D call. This CDR3 has 14 residues. The germline V and J ends were trimmed by 4 bases and 1 base, with 11 bases remaining between them. Germline CDR1 and CDR2: SGHRS and YFSETQ. CDR3 sequence reads: CASSNPQGNTEAFF. The CDR3 DNA reads as TGCGCCAGCAGCAACCCCCAAGGGAACACTGAAGCTTTCTTT.

J is TRBJ2-1 and V is TRBV7-2, with TRBD2 identical over 7 bases. V trimming: 5 bases; J trimming: 1 base; junction bases outside the gene matches: 11. Per germline, CDR1 SGHTA and CDR2 FQGNSA. The CDR3 totals 17 residues. CDR3 sequence reads: CASSPRPSGASYNEQFF. CDR3 bases: TGTGCCAGCAGCCCCCGTCCTAGCGGAGCATCCTACAATGAGCAGTTCTTC.

This clone came up once. The CDR3 nucleotides are TGTGCCACCAGTGATCCCTCTGTGGGAGGGCCGAATGAGCAGTTCTTC. Translating gives CATSDPSVGGPNEQFF. The rearrangement uses TRBV24-1 and TRBJ2-1, with TRBD2 matching 7 bases. This CDR3 region has 16 residues. Germline V CDR1 and CDR2: KGHDR, SFDVKD. Trimming at V came to 3 bases and at J to 7 bases, leaving 11 bases not matched to a gene.

The CDR3 DNA sequence: TGTGCCAGCAGCCCCCCCCGGGGGCGGGAGTATGTCCATGAGCAGTTCTTC. This sequence encodes CASSPPRGREYVHEQFF. The chain uses TRBV9 and TRBJ2-1, with a tentative D call TRBD2 (7 bases). V was clipped by 4 bases and J by 8 bases, with 25 bases between them. Germline V CDR1 and CDR2: SGDLS, YYNGEE. The CDR3 is made up of 17 amino acids.

This chain connects TRBV11-3 to TRBJ1-4; D possibly corresponds to TRBD1 (6 bases). V gave up 5 bases and J gave up 4 bases, with 8 bases separating them. The germline V gene encodes CDR1 SGHNT and CDR2 YENEEA. CDR3 length: 13 residues. In nucleotides, the CDR3 is TGTGCCAGCAGCAGGACAGATAATGAAAAACTGTTTTTT. It is translated as CASSRTDNEKLFF.

On this clone itself: Compared with germline, one end of the junction differs, possibly owing to a read error. The chain uses TRBV6-2 or TRBV6-3 and TRBJ2-1, with 14 bases lining up with TRBD2. There are 15 residues in the CDR3. CDR1 and CDR2 (germline): MNHEY, SVGEGT. The CDR3 DNA reads TGTGCCAGCAGCTTTGGGACTAGCGGGAGAACCTCAATGCTCTTC. Its translation is CASSFGTSGRTSMLF.

V is TRBV23-1 and J is TRBJ1-1, with TRBD1 matching over 9 bases. TRBV23-1 is noted as an ORF with a role that remains uncertain. This CDR3 spans 15 amino acids. With V trimmed by 2 bases and J by 0 bases, 1 base remained unmatched. The CDR3 reads CASSQRTGVNTEAFF. The CDR3, as DNA: TGCGCCAGCAGTCAACGGACAGGGGTGAACACTGAAGCTTTCTTT.

V gene TRBV3-1 (or the pseudogene TRBV3-2) combines with J gene TRBJ2-1; 10 nucleotides match TRBD2. Unmatched junction bases numbered 5, after V lost 2 bases and J lost 7 bases. This CDR3 region has 15 residues. Germline V gene lookup returns CDR1 LGHDT and CDR2 YNNKEL (reference sequence). In DNA, the CDR3 is TGTGCCAGCAGCCAATGGCTAGCGGGGGTTAATGAGCAGTTCTTC. Translated, it gives CASSQWLAGVNEQFF.

V and J are TRBV29-1 and TRBJ2-5; weak D call: TRBD1 (5 bases). The CDR3 consists of 12 residues. The germline V gene encodes CDR1 SQVTM and CDR2 ANQGSEA. V was clipped by 4 bases and J by 5 bases, with 11 bases between them. DNA of the CDR3: TGCAGCGTTGGGTCAGGGTCCGAGACCCAGTACTTC. It specifies CSVGSGSETQYF.

J is TRBJ1-5 and V is TRBV19; 7 bases align to TRBD1. The length of the CDR3 is 13 residues. After removal of 5 bases from V and 6 bases from J, the junction contained 4 bases not matched to a gene. Germline loops: CDR1 LNHDA, CDR2 SQIVND (reference sequence). The DNA of the CDR3 is TGTGCCAGTAGTCGGGACAGTCTTCAGCCCCAGCATTTT. Translated: CASSRDSLQPQHF.

The chain uses TRBV6-1 and TRBJ1-5; no clear D. CDR3 length: 14 residues. Looked up from germline, CDR1 is MNHNS and CDR2 is SASEGT. V was pared by 8 bases and J by 1 base, with 12 bases between. The CDR3 DNA reads as TGTGCCAGCCTGGAGGGTGGAAGCAATCAGCCCCAGCATTTT. Protein product: CASLEGGSNQPQHF.